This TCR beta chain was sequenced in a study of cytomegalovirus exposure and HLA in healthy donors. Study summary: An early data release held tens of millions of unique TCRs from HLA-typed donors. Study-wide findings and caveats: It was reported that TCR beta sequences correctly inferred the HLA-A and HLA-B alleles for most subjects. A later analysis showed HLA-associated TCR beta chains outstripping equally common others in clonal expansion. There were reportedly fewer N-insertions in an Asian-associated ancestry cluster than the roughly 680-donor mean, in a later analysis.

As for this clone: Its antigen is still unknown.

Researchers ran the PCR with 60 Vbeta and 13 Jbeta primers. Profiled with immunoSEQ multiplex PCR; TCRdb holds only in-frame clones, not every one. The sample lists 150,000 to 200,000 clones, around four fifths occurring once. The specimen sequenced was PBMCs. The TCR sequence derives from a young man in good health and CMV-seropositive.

The chain's CDR3 is CASSPSGGWKLFF. The CDR3 bases are TGTGCCAGCAGTCCATCAGGGGGCTGGAAACTGTTTTTT. The chain uses TRBV27 and TRBJ1-4, with TRBD1 identical over 8 bases. Germline CDR1 and CDR2: MNHEY and SMNVEV (reference sequence). V lost 5 bases and J lost 11; bases outside the gene matches: 7. This CDR3 is built from 13 residues.